Below, 22 T cell receptor beta chains from the same sample are listed, as sequenced in a study of blood T cell repertoires in COVID-19. Profiling relied on immunoSEQ multiplex PCR, and the TCRdb table lists in-frame clones only, not all of them. Counted here are more than 400,000 clones, 90% occurring once; the ten biggest clones make up about 0.6%. The sample taken for sequencing was PBMCs or T cells enriched from blood (not recorded which). Receptor source: a man aged 18 to 29 who had recovered from COVID-19.

The chain couples TRBV3-1 (or the pseudogene TRBV3-2) to TRBJ1-4, with TRBD1 matching over 7 bases. Germline V lookup: CDR1 LGHDT, CDR2 YNNKEL (reference sequence). The junction had 9 bases not matched to a gene; V was cut back by 3 bases and J by 8 bases. The CDR3 is 15 residues long. For the CDR3, the DNA is TGTGCCAGCAGCCACCGGACAGGAGCAAGCGAAAAACTGTTTTTT. Translated, it gives CASSHRTGASEKLFF.

This sequence joins TRBV28 and TRBJ2-5; 10 bases align to TRBD2. With V trimmed by 6 bases and J by 7 bases, 11 bases remained unmatched. This CDR3 contains 15 residues. Germline lookup yields CDR1 MDHEN and CDR2 SYDVKM. CDR3 residues: CASSPSGSLYGTQYF. In DNA, the CDR3 is TGTGCCAGCAGCCCTAGCGGGAGCCTATATGGGACCCAGTACTTC.

V usage is TRBV18 and J usage is TRBJ1-1; a possible D gene is TRBD1 (5 bases). Germline CDR1 is KGHSH and CDR2 is LQKENI. V was clipped by 5 bases and J by 4 bases, with 14 bases between them. The CDR3 has 14 residues. The CDR3 sequence is CASSADRTFTEAFF. In nucleotides, the CDR3 is TGTGCCAGCTCAGCAGACAGAACCTTCACTGAAGCTTTCTTT.

The J gene is TRBJ1-3, the V gene TRBV6-2 or TRBV6-3; 7 bases fit TRBD1. V lost 6 bases, J lost 0 bases, and 8 bases stayed unmatched. The CDR3 runs to 16 residues. Germline-derived CDR1 and CDR2 are MNHEY and SVGEGT. CDR3 nucleotide sequence: TGTGCCAGCAGGCCTACAGGGGCGCACTCTGGAAACACCATATATTTT. It yields the protein CASRPTGAHSGNTIYF.

V usage is TRBV4-1 and J usage is TRBJ2-7, with 10 positions matching TRBD2. The CDR3 has 15 residues. Trimming took 1 base from V and 3 from J; bases not matched to a gene: 3. From germline, CDR1 is MGHRA and CDR2 YSYEKL. CDR3 region: CASSQGSSGSYEQYF. In nucleotides, the CDR3 is TGCGCCAGCAGCCAAGGATCTAGCGGGAGCTACGAGCAGTACTTC.

This chain uses TRBV4-2 with TRBJ1-2; D might be TRBD1 (6 bases). The CDR3 is made up of 17 amino acids. Trimming cost V 0 bases and J 6 bases, with 20 bases left between them. Germline CDR1 reads LGHNA; CDR2 reads YNFKEQ. The CDR3 DNA sequence: TGTGCCAGCAGCCAAGATCAGGCAGGGGCCGCAGCCCATGGCTACACCTTC. It yields the protein CASSQDQAGAAAHGYTF.

The V call is TRBV12-3 or TRBV12-4, the J call TRBJ2-1; perhaps TRBD2 as D (5 bases). The length of the CDR3 is 13 residues. V was clipped by 8 bases and J by 5 bases, with 13 bases between them. CDR3: CASRGSGNNEQFF. CDR3 bases: TGTGCCAGCCGGGGAAGCGGTAACAATGAGCAGTTCTTC.

The chain links TRBV12-3 or TRBV12-4 to TRBJ2-2; D unresolved. V dropped 4 bases and J dropped 6 bases, with 6 bases sitting between them. The CDR3 runs to 12 residues. CDR3 coding DNA: TGTGCCAGCAGTTCTATTCCCGGGGAGCTGTTTTTT. The encoded protein is CASSSIPGELFF.

The rearrangement uses TRBV28 and TRBJ1-5; 8 nucleotides agree with TRBD1. The CDR3 is 15 residues long. The germline V gene has CDR1 MDHEN and CDR2 SYDVKM. V lost 6 bases and J lost 2; bases outside the gene matches: 6. In nucleotides, the CDR3 is TGTGCCAGCAGCTCACAGGGGGTGGGCAATCAGCCCCAGCATTTT. Amino acid sequence: CASSSQGVGNQPQHF.

The chain carries TRBV11-2 and TRBJ1-4; the match to TRBD1 covers 7 bases. After removal of 4 bases from V and 6 bases from J, the junction contained 8 bases not matched to a gene. Germline V gives CDR1 SGHAT, CDR2 FQNNGV. The CDR3 contains 15 residues. The chain's CDR3 is CASSSTDQGDEKLFF. The CDR3 DNA follows: TGTGCCAGCAGCTCGACAGACCAGGGGGATGAAAAACTGTTTTTT.

The V gene is TRBV27, the J gene TRBJ1-5; tentatively, D is TRBD1 (6 bases). This CDR3 has 17 amino acids. Trimming removed 1 base at V and 4 bases at J, with 17 bases between. Germline lookup yields CDR1 MNHEY and CDR2 SMNVEV (reference sequence). The CDR3 nucleotides are TGTGCCAGCAGTTTATTTTTCGACAGGCGGTCGAATCAGCCCCAGCATTTT. Encoded protein: CASSLFFDRRSNQPQHF.

The chain is built from TRBV4-1 and TRBJ2-3; the D gene is possibly TRBD2 (6 bases). The CDR3 spans 16 residues. Trimming took off 1 base at V and 2 bases at J, with 13 bases between the two ends. Germline V lookup: CDR1 MGHRA, CDR2 YSYEKL. CDR3 amino acids: CASSQALATITDTQYF. CDR3 DNA: TGCGCCAGCAGCCAAGCCCTAGCGACAATCACAGATACGCAGTATTTT.

This CDR3 reads CASSLGVTGSNYGYTF. CDR3 sequence (DNA): TGTGCCAGCAGCTTGGGTGTTACAGGTTCGAACTATGGCTACACCTTC. This rearrangement joins TRBV7-9 to TRBJ1-2, with a tentative D call TRBD1 (5 bases). The V end lost 3 bases, the J end lost 2 bases, and 16 bases lay between the germline ends. Germline assignment: CDR1 SEHNR and CDR2 FQNEAQ (reference sequence). The CDR3 is made up of 16 amino acids. Variable domain in full (rest from reference TRBV7-9 and TRBJ1-2): DTGVSQNPRHKITKRGQNVTFRCDPISEHNRLYWYRQTLGQGPEFLTYFQNEAQLEKSRLLSDRFSAERPKGSFSTLEIQRTEQGDSAMYLCASSLGVTGSNYGYTFGSGTRLTVV.

The CDR3 spells CASSQDLVPDYGYTF. The DNA for the CDR3 is TGTGCCAGCAGCCAAGATCTGGTCCCGGACTATGGCTACACCTTC. The chain employs TRBV3-1 (or the pseudogene TRBV3-2) and TRBJ1-2, with D unresolved. CDR3 length: 15 residues. V gave up 0 bases and J gave up 3 bases, with 11 bases separating them. Looked up from germline, CDR1 is LGHDT and CDR2 is YNNKEL (reference sequence).

V usage is TRBV2 and J usage is TRBJ1-1; maybe TRBD1 (6 bases). Trimming took off 6 bases at V and 3 bases at J, with 20 bases between the two ends. The CDR3 totals 16 residues. From germline, CDR1 is SNHLY and CDR2 FYNNEI. The CDR3 is CASSFSGGQSDTEAFF. CDR3 in DNA: TGTGCCAGCAGCTTCAGCGGGGGGCAGTCGGACACTGAAGCTTTCTTT.

This clone came up once. This rearrangement joins TRBV30 to TRBJ2-7; 8 nucleotides align to TRBD2. The CDR3 totals 15 residues. Germline CDR1 GTSNPN, CDR2 SVGIG (reference sequence). After removal of 0 bases from V and 2 bases from J, the junction contained 6 bases not matched to a gene. In DNA form, the CDR3 reads TGTGCCTGGAGTGTAGGCAGCGGGGGTCCCTACGAGCAGTACTTC. Amino acid sequence: CAWSVGSGGPYEQYF.

The CDR3, as DNA: TGTGCCAGCAGCTTAGGCCAGGGGATTAGCTCCTACAATGAGCAGTTCTTC. It yields the protein CASSLGQGISSYNEQFF. This rearrangement joins TRBV5-8 to TRBJ2-1; D is possibly TRBD1 (6 bases). The CDR3 consists of 17 residues. Trimming pared 2 bases from V and 0 bases from J, leaving 15 bases between. Germline CDR1 reads SGHTS; CDR2 reads YDEGEE. The full variable domain, with the rest looked up from reference TRBV5-8 and TRBJ2-1, is EAGVTQSPTHLIKTRGQQATLRCSPISGHTSVYWYQQALGLGLQFLLWYDEGEERNRGNFPPRFSGRQFPNYSSELNVNALELEDSALYLCASSLGQGISSYNEQFFGPGTRLTVL.

The rearrangement uses TRBV4-1 and TRBJ1-2; TRBD1 might be the D (6 bases). The CDR3 consists of 14 residues. Germline-derived CDR1 and CDR2 are MGHRA and YSYEKL. V gave up 7 bases and J gave up 2 bases, with 14 bases separating them. The CDR3 bases are TGCGCCAGCACTAAGGGGGGGTTGAACTATGGCTACACCTTC. Its protein product is CASTKGGLNYGYTF.

The rearrangement links TRBV10-1 to TRBJ1-1, with TRBD1 matching over 7 bases. The V and J ends lost 5 bases and 6 bases, in that order; junction bases with no gene match: 15. This CDR3 comprises 16 residues. Per the germline V gene, CDR1 is WNHNN and CDR2 is SYGVQD (reference sequence). DNA of the CDR3: TGCGCCAGCAGTCCGGGACAGTTAATTTTAGGGGCTGAAGCTTTCTTT. It yields the protein CASSPGQLILGAEAFF.

In this sample, this clone turned up once. The V gene is TRBV2, the J gene TRBJ1-5; the D gene is possibly TRBD1 (5 bases). The CDR3 consists of 14 residues. Germline V CDR1 and CDR2: SNHLY, FYNNEI. Trimming shortened V by 6 bases and J by 1 base, and 10 bases separated the two germline ends. As DNA, the CDR3 is TGTGCCAGCAGGCAGGGCGTCAGCAATCAGCCCCAGCATTTT. Translated, it gives CASRQGVSNQPQHF.

V gene TRBV28 combines with J gene TRBJ2-3, with TRBD1 identical over 12 bases. CDR3 length: 15 residues. CDR1 and CDR2 from the germline V gene are MDHEN and SYDVKM. V dropped 6 bases and J dropped 4; count of bases not matched to a gene: 5. CDR3 protein: CASSPGTGGPDTQYF. CDR3 DNA sequence: TGTGCCAGCAGCCCCGGGACAGGGGGCCCAGATACGCAGTATTTT.

As regards this clone: The same CDR3 arises from other DNA sequences in this sample as well. The chain joins TRBV6-1 to TRBJ1-5; D may be TRBD1 (5 bases). The CDR3 is 15 residues long. Germline lookup yields CDR1 MNHNS and CDR2 SASEGT. V lost 2 bases to trimming and J lost 1 base, with 9 bases between them. The CDR3 DNA reads TGTGCCAGCAGTGAATCAGGGATCAGCAATCAGCCCCAGCATTTT. This sequence encodes CASSESGISNQPQHF.